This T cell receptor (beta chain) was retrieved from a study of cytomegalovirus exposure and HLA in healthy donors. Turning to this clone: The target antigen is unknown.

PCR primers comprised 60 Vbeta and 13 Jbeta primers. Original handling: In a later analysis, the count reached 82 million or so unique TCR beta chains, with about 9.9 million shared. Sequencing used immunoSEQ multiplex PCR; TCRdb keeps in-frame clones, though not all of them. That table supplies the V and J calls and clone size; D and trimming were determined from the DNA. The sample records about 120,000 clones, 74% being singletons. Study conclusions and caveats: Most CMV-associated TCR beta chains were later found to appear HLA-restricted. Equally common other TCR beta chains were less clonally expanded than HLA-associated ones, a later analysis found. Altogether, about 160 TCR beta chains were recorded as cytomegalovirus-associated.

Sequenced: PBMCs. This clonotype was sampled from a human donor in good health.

CDR3 nucleotides: TGTGCCAGCAGTTACTTCCAGGGATCAGGAAACACCATATATTTT. Amino acids: CASSYFQGSGNTIYF. V and J are TRBV6-5 and TRBJ1-3; TRBD1 is a possible D gene (5 bases). The CDR3 consists of 15 residues. The germline V gene has CDR1 MNHEY and CDR2 SVGAGI. V lost 1 base and J lost 4, with 11 bases in between.